The TCR beta chain described here comes from a study of blood T cell repertoires in COVID-19. The overall study: Material from acute and convalescent COVID-19 was sourced from the United States, Italy and Spain. PBMCs, B-cell-depleted T cells, or T cells were the source of the cDNA or gDNA that made up the material.

As handled by the study authors: Researchers report that nucleated cell counts were estimated from reference gene primer amplification. Libraries were prepared by immunoSEQ multiplex PCR; TCRdb keeps only in-frame clonotypes and omits some of them. The DNA gave D and trimming, while V, J and clone size come from that table. The profile covers around 310,000 clones, with over 75% appearing a single time and about 7% taken by the ten largest. Patients at the Seattle site were enrolled during active infection and followed longitudinally. V was cut by 0 bases and J by 1 base, with 6 bases left in between. The CDR3 has 14 amino acids. The germline V gene has CDR1 SGDLS and CDR2 YYNGEE. Turning to this clone: Other nucleotide sequences from this sample produce the same CDR3.

The material sequenced was peripheral blood. The V and J genes are TRBV9 and TRBJ2-3; D gene uncertain. This clonotype was sampled from a woman aged 25-40 years with COVID-19, enrolled during active disease. CDR3 residues: CASSVGQGTDTQYF. CDR3 sequence (DNA): TGTGCCAGCAGCGTAGGACAAGGCACAGATACGCAGTATTTT.